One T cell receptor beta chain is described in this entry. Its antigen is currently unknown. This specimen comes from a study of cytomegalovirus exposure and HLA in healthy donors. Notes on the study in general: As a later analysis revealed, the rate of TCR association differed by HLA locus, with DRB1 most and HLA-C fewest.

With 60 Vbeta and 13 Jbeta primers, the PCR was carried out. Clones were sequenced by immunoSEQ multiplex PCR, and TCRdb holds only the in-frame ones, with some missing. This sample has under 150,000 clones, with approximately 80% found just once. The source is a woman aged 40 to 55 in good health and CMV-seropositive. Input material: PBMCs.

The CDR3 DNA is TGCGCCAGCAGCCAAGATCACGACATTAACAATGAGCAGTTCTTC. Protein: CASSQDHDINNEQFF. V gene TRBV4-1 combines with J gene TRBJ2-1; D gene uncertain. Trimming removed 0 bases from V and 5 bases from J, with 11 bases in between. Germline CDR1 and CDR2: MGHRA and YSYEKL. There are 15 residues in the CDR3.